Following are 25 T cell receptor beta chains from one sample sequenced in a study of blood T cell repertoires in COVID-19. Here immunoSEQ multiplex PCR was the method, and the copy in TCRdb shows in-frame clones only, minus some. This table holds 300,000 to 450,000 clones, more than 75% found once. The material sequenced was peripheral blood. All receptors derive from a human donor with acute or convalescent COVID-19. The donor label of this sample is uncertain.

This chain links TRBV5-6 with TRBJ1-1; 12 bases map to TRBD1. The CDR3 contains 16 residues. Germline V gene data show CDR1 as SGHDT and CDR2 as YYEEEE. Trimming cost V 4 bases and J 4 bases; bases outside gene matches: 8. Here the CDR3 reads CASSRDRGRDATEAFF. The CDR3 region has the DNA TGTGCCAGCAGCCGGGACAGGGGGCGCGATGCCACTGAAGCTTTCTTT.

This sequence joins TRBV2 and TRBJ1-5; a weak D match, TRBD1 (6 bases). This CDR3 contains 14 residues. V was pared by 3 bases and J by 7 bases, with 13 bases between. Germline lookup yields CDR1 SNHLY and CDR2 FYNNEI. The CDR3 bases are TGTGCCAGCAGTGAGTGGGGGCTGCGGCAGCCCCAGCATTTT. It is translated as CASSEWGLRQPQHF.

The count of this clone is one. Other DNA sequences in this sample translate to the same CDR3. The chain uses TRBV18 and TRBJ1-1; D is ambiguous. CDR1 KGHSH and CDR2 LQKENI come from the germline V gene. The CDR3 extends over 13 amino acids. Trimming stripped 2 bases from V and 1 base from J, with 5 bases between. The CDR3 spells CASSPTRNTEAFF. In DNA, the CDR3 is TGTGCCAGCTCACCAACCAGGAACACTGAAGCTTTCTTT.

CDR3 sequence: CASSQDRSAGELFF. Written as DNA, the CDR3 is TGTGCCAGCAGCCAAGATAGGAGCGCCGGGGAGCTGTTTTTT. The genes are TRBV14 and TRBJ2-2; D is unclear. The germline CDR1 and CDR2 sequences are SGHDN and FVKESK. This CDR3 is built from 14 residues. V was trimmed by 0 bases and J by 6 bases, leaving 8 bases between them.

This rearrangement joins TRBV30 to TRBJ1-6, with D possibly TRBD1 on 6 matching bases. Trimming pared 4 bases from V and 10 bases from J, leaving 17 bases between. The CDR3 extends over 14 amino acids. Germline V gene data show CDR1 as GTSNPN and CDR2 as SVGIG (reference sequence). The CDR3 DNA is TGTGCCTGGAACCAACAGGGTAGGCGGTCACCCCTCCACTTT. Its protein product is CAWNQQGRRSPLHF.

This clone came up many times. The chain couples TRBV9 to TRBJ2-7; D not resolved. V was pared by 0 bases and J by 3 bases, with 16 bases between. The CDR3 is made up of 16 amino acids. In germline, CDR1 is SGDLS, CDR2 YYNGEE. The DNA of the CDR3 is TGTGCCAGCAGCGTAGGAACGGGTACAACTCGCTACGAGCAGTACTTC. It encodes CASSVGTGTTRYEQYF. Supplemented by reference TRBV9 and TRBJ2-7, the full variable domain reads DSGVTQTPKHLITATGQRVTLRCSPRSGDLSVYWYQQSLDQGLQFLIQYYNGEERAKGNILERFSAQQFPDLHSELNLSSLELGDSALYFCASSVGTGTTRYEQYFGPGTRLTVT.

V gene TRBV4-1 combines with J gene TRBJ2-1; 7 bases map to TRBD1. Germline CDR1 and CDR2: MGHRA and YSYEKL. Losses at the gene ends were 7 bases for V and 1 base for J; bases not matched to a gene: 13. The CDR3 has 17 residues. CDR3 sequence: CASKPYSDRISYNEQFF. CDR3 in DNA: TGCGCCAGCAAGCCCTACTCGGACAGGATTTCCTACAATGAGCAGTTCTTC.

This chain joins TRBV7-8 and TRBJ1-3; no definite D call. Germline loops: CDR1 SGHVS, CDR2 FQNEAQ. The ends were cut back, 5 bases at V and 1 base at J, with 9 bases in the middle. The CDR3 totals 14 residues. The CDR3 nucleotides read TGTGCCAGCAGCCCCCAGTTTTCTGGAAACACCATATATTTT. Amino acids: CASSPQFSGNTIYF.

The rearrangement links TRBV27 to TRBJ1-1; D unclear. The CDR3 runs 15 residues. Germline CDR1 reads MNHEY; CDR2 reads SMNVEV (reference sequence). V was pared by 6 bases and J by 6 bases, with 20 bases between. The CDR3 DNA follows: TGTGCCAGCAGCCCCCTAGGACTCGCAACCCCTGAAGCTTTCTTT. Its translation: CASSPLGLATPEAFF.

The chain uses TRBV19 and TRBJ2-2, with D possibly matching TRBD1 (6 bases). The V gene's germline CDR1 is LNHDA and CDR2 SQIVND (reference sequence). This CDR3 region has 17 residues. The V end lost 2 bases, the J end lost 6 bases, and 19 bases lay between the germline ends. CDR3 sequence reads: CASSIRDTPRTAGELFF. The CDR3 DNA reads TGTGCCAGTAGTATAAGGGACACCCCGCGAACCGCCGGGGAGCTGTTTTTT. The entire variable domain, with the rest obtained from reference TRBV19 and TRBJ2-2, is as follows: DGGITQSPKYLFRKEGQNVTLSCEQNLNHDAMYWYRQDPGQGLRLIYYSQIVNDFQKGDIAEGYSVSREKKESFPLTVTSAQKNPTAFYLCASSIRDTPRTAGELFFGEGSRLTVL.

This CDR3 reads CASSDTGVHATNEKLFF. CDR3 DNA sequence: TGTGCCAGCAGTGATACAGGGGTTCACGCAACTAATGAAAAACTGTTTTTT. This sequence joins TRBV6-1 and TRBJ1-4; 7 nucleotides align to TRBD1. V gave up 3 bases and J gave up 0 bases; unmatched junction bases: 7. CDR1 MNHNS and CDR2 SASEGT come from the germline V gene. The CDR3 has 17 residues.

The rearrangement joins TRBV19 to TRBJ1-2; no firm D call. The germline gives CDR1 LNHDA, CDR2 SQIVND (reference sequence). The CDR3 covers 13 residues. V was pared by 3 bases and J by 2 bases, with 7 bases between. CDR3 loop: CASSMNRNYGYTF. The DNA for the CDR3 is TGTGCCAGTAGTATGAACAGAAACTATGGCTACACCTTC. Together with reference TRBV19 and TRBJ1-2, the CDR3 gives the full variable domain: DGGITQSPKYLFRKEGQNVTLSCEQNLNHDAMYWYRQDPGQGLRLIYYSQIVNDFQKGDIAEGYSVSREKKESFPLTVTSAQKNPTAFYLCASSMNRNYGYTFGSGTRLTVV.

This chain connects TRBV7-6 to TRBJ1-3; 9 bases agree with TRBD1. CDR3 size: 15 residues. The ends lost 5 bases at V and 4 bases at J; junction bases unmatched: 6. Germline V gene lookup returns CDR1 SGHVS and CDR2 FNYEAQ. The CDR3, as DNA: TGTGCCAGCAGCGTAGGACAGGGGTACGGAAACACCATATATTTT. It yields the protein CASSVGQGYGNTIYF.

This chain links TRBV5-1 with TRBJ1-6; tentative D call: TRBD1 (5 bases). V dropped 5 bases and J dropped 9 bases, with 12 bases sitting between them. Germline V gene sequence: CDR1 SGHRS, CDR2 YFSETQ. The CDR3 loop spans 13 amino acids. The CDR3 bases are TGCGCCAGCAGGGATAGGGGTAGTTCACCCCTCCACTTT. The encoded protein is CASRDRGSSPLHF.

The chain uses TRBV18 and TRBJ2-7; D is ambiguous. V dropped 4 bases and J dropped 1 base, with 11 bases sitting between them. The CDR3 covers 14 residues. Germline V gene data show CDR1 as KGHSH and CDR2 as LQKENI. The CDR3, as DNA: TGTGCCAGCTCACTTCAACGTGAGTCCTACGAGCAGTACTTC. The encoded protein is CASSLQRESYEQYF.

The J gene is TRBJ2-3, the V gene TRBV4-1; 15 bases match TRBD2. The CDR3 sequence is 17 residues long. The V gene end was trimmed by 5 bases and the J gene end by 4 bases; junction bases not matched to a gene: 7. CDR1 MGHRA and CDR2 YSYEKL come from the germline V gene. CDR3 protein: CASSGRTSGGAADTQYF. The CDR3 bases are TGCGCCAGCAGCGGAAGGACTAGCGGGGGGGCCGCAGATACGCAGTATTTT.

CDR3 residues: CASRYGQGHNEKLFF. CDR3 bases: TGTGCCAGCAGATACGGACAGGGCCATAATGAAAAACTGTTTTTT. This rearrangement joins TRBV2 to TRBJ1-4; 8 nucleotides match TRBD1. After removal of 6 bases from V and 4 bases from J, the junction contained 7 bases not matched to a gene. Per germline, CDR1 SNHLY and CDR2 FYNNEI. The CDR3 covers 15 residues. Filled out from reference TRBV2 and TRBJ1-4, the complete variable domain reads EPEVTQTPSHQVTQMGQEVILRCVPISNHLYFYWYRQILGQKVEFLVSFYNNEISEKSEIFDDQFSVERPDGSNFTLKIRSTKLEDSAMYFCASRYGQGHNEKLFFGSGTQLSVL.

The rearrangement joins TRBV6-2 or TRBV6-3 to TRBJ2-2, with TRBD1 matching over 9 bases. Germline values: CDR1 MNHEY, CDR2 SVGEGT. This CDR3 has 15 amino acids. V dropped 1 base and J dropped 7; count of bases not matched to a gene: 4. CDR3 DNA: TGTGCCAGCAGTTACTTGGACAGGGGAGTCGGGGAGCTGTTTTTT. It translates to CASSYLDRGVGELFF.

This chain links TRBV28 with TRBJ1-1; D gene uncertain. This CDR3 comprises 14 residues. V lost 6 bases, J lost 1 base, and 12 bases lay in between. Germline-derived CDR1 and CDR2 are MDHEN and SYDVKM. CDR3 DNA: TGTGCCAGCAGCCCCACCCCGGGGAACACTGAAGCTTTCTTT. Its translation: CASSPTPGNTEAFF.

The gene calls are TRBV18 and TRBJ1-5; D unclear. The CDR3 covers 14 residues. The germline V gene has CDR1 KGHSH and CDR2 LQKENI. With 3 bases removed from V and 4 bases from J, the gap between germline ends came to 10 bases. The CDR3: CASSPLGRNQPQHF. The CDR3, as DNA: TGTGCCAGCTCACCCCTGGGCCGTAATCAGCCCCAGCATTTT.

The gene calls are TRBV5-1 and TRBJ2-2; TRBD1 matches 8 bases. J lost 5 bases, V lost 3 bases, and 6 bases had no gene match. This CDR3 region has 15 residues. The germline gives CDR1 SGHRS, CDR2 YFSETQ. The CDR3 spells CASSSRTGTTGELFF. CDR3 DNA sequence: TGCGCCAGCAGCTCGAGGACAGGGACTACCGGGGAGCTGTTTTTT.

The chain combines TRBV28 with TRBJ1-6; D not resolved. Germline V CDR1 and CDR2: MDHEN, SYDVKM. CDR3 length equals 15 residues. The V end was cut by 3 bases, the J end by 6 bases, with 12 bases between. Here the CDR3 DNA reads TGTGCCAGCAGTTTTGGAGGCGGGATTAATTCACCCCTCCACTTT. It codes for CASSFGGGINSPLHF.

The chain links TRBV5-5 to TRBJ1-3, with TRBD1 identical over 12 bases. In germline, CDR1 is SGHKS, CDR2 YYEKEE (reference sequence). The junction had 14 bases not matched to a gene; V was cut back by 2 bases and J by 2 bases. CDR3 size: 20 residues. This chain's CDR3 is CASSLRDGTGGGQAGNTIYF. In DNA, the CDR3 is TGTGCCAGCAGCTTACGCGATGGGACAGGGGGCGGACAGGCTGGAAACACCATATATTTT.

The V gene is TRBV28, the J gene TRBJ1-5; the match to TRBD1 covers 10 bases. The CDR3 has 15 amino acids. Trimming took 7 bases from V and 5 from J; bases not matched to a gene: 8. From germline, CDR1 is MDHEN and CDR2 SYDVKM. CDR3 bases: TGTGCCAGCACCACCGCCGGGACAGGGGATCAGCCCCAGCATTTT. It specifies CASTTAGTGDQPQHF.

The chain recombines TRBV19 with TRBJ1-4, with 7 nucleotides matching TRBD1. The CDR3 length is 15 residues. J was trimmed by 8 bases and V by 4 bases; bases with no gene match: 10. Germline CDR1 and CDR2: LNHDA and SQIVND (reference sequence). The CDR3 loop reads CASSNYRGRYEKLFF. CDR3 nucleotide sequence: TGTGCCAGTAGTAACTACAGGGGTCGATACGAAAAACTGTTTTTT.